This TCR beta chain emerged from a study of blood T cells in healthy people across ages (dated by TCRdb to the mid-2010s). Turning to the overall study: Template switching captured roughly one uniquely barcoded TCR beta cDNA molecule per two T cells in model experiments. The study measured age-related changes in TCR beta repertoire diversity using deep sequencing normalized with unique cDNA molecular identifiers. To avoid experimental bias, donors of different ages were spread randomly across the sequencing lanes. The donors were split into four age groups: young (average roughly 15 years), middle-aged (nearly 40), aged (over 55) and long-lived (about 74). Two additional independent replicas of 1 million unique cDNA reads from the same blood draw were analyzed for two donors (one aged 18 to 30 and one aged 80 or older).

Unmatched junction bases come to 6, with V trimmed by 2 bases and J by 5 bases. From a lookup of the germline V gene, CDR1 and CDR2 are KGHSH and LQKENI. Including the terminal cysteine and phenylalanine, the CDR3 comprises 15 residues. The sequence is cut down to CDR3 DNA, 45 bases in frame from base 1. Overall study results and their limits: The long-lived group showed more naive CD4+ T cells, fewer expanded clones and increased TCR diversity than the aged group, suggesting age selection. The percentage of naive T cells measured by flow cytometry correlated strongly with observed TCR beta diversity. Bulk unsorted PBMC profiling prevented conclusive comparison of naive and antigen-experienced compartments. Estimates of total diversity based on one million sequenced T cells were regarded as lower bounds and as underestimates. Donor CMV infection status was unknown, potentially confounding age-related changes in expanded clonotypes. Observed TCR beta diversity per million T cells fell roughly linearly with age, and a significant reduction was already apparent by age about 38.

The donors were 40 or so Caucasian individuals from Russia, aged 6 to 90 years, who were systemically healthy. Each donor gave about 9.7 milliliters of peripheral blood, drawn into EDTA-treated Vacutainer tubes. Ficoll-Paque density-gradient centrifugation was used to isolate PBMCs, with at least 6.5 million per sample. Total RNA, at least 6 micrograms per sample, was extracted from PBMCs with Trizol reagent. The percentages of naive CD45RAhigh/CD27high T cells were determined by flow cytometry on a PBMC aliquot from every donor. This clonotype appeared a few times. Its antigen remains undetermined. No base quality values were provided; no much bigger clone lies one nucleotide off. Libraries were constructed by 5' RACE. A second roughly 6 to 11 cycle PCR used a sample-barcoded 5' primer and a J-beta primer mix. A template-switch 5' adaptor carrying 12 random nucleotides introduced a unique molecular identifier onto each TCR beta cDNA molecule. Each sample yielded at least 2.5 million CDR3-containing paired-end reads. First-strand cDNA was synthesized from all RNA with the Mint cDNA synthesis kit, primed by a TRBC-specific oligonucleotide. After uracil-DNA glycosylase treatment, a first 18-cycle PCR used universal primers M1SS and BC2_uni_R on all cDNA. The paper's data handling went like this. Normalization of each sample was performed by random selection of 1 million high-quality reads, each carrying a distinct molecular identifier. Instead of being binned into consensus sequences, reads with shared molecular identifiers were discarded. MiTCR, run with a Q25 quality threshold and the strictest error-elimination algorithm, handled CDR3 identification, clonotype clustering and error correction. A nonparametric unseen species model with Euler transformation was used to estimate lower-bound total TCR beta diversity. TCRdb reworked the public reads: Q25 trimming with fastp, MiXCR clone assembly, productive beta chains retained. Rows are combined by CDR3 protein, so each entry shows the most common genes and DNA. For this entry, the V and J calls and clone size follow TCRdb and not the study's own pipeline. Recorded for this sample are 1.8 million or so distinct CDR3 sequences; more than 35% of them occurred a single time. Under 30% of the sample belongs to the ten largest clones.

This TCR derives from a human donor in good health. Recombination connected TRBV18 to TRBJ2-7; 10 nucleotides in the junction match TRBD2. Sequencing used blood. CDR3 region: CASSPSLAGENEQYF. In nucleotides, the sequence is TGTGCCAGCTCACCATCCCTAGCGGGGGAAAACGAGCAGTACTTC.